This TCR beta chain originates from a study of blood T cell repertoires in COVID-19. Whole-study context: The study drew acute and convalescent COVID-19 samples from the United States, Italy and Spain.

The germline V gene encodes CDR1 SGHAT and CDR2 FQNNGV. The CDR3 length is 16 residues. Trimming took 0 bases from V and 4 from J, leaving 15 bases between them. Authors' data handling: Reference gene primer amplification gave nucleated cell count estimates. This table comes from immunoSEQ multiplex PCR, and its TCRdb copy is limited to in-frame clones, with some not included. The V and J calls and clone size were taken over from that table, and D and trimming were inferred from the DNA. The sample has 200,000 to 250,000 clones; 87% are singletons. The receptor was isolated from a man aged 25 to 40 who had recovered from COVID-19. The rearrangement links TRBV11-2 to TRBJ1-2; TRBD1 is a possible D gene (5 bases). The sample consisted of PBMCs or T cells enriched from blood (not recorded which). Written as DNA, the CDR3 is TGTGCCAGCAGCTTAGAGGGTATGGGGGGAGTCTATGGCTACACCTTC. It specifies CASSLEGMGGVYGYTF.